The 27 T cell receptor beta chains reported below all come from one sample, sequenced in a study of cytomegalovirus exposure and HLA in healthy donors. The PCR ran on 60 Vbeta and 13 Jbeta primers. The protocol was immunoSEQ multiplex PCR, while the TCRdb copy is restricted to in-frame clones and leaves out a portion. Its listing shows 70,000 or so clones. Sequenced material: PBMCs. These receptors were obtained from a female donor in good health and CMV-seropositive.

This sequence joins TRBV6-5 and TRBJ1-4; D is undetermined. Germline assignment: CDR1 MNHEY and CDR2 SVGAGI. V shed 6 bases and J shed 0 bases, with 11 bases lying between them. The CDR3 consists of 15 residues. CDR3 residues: CASSRNGATNEKLFF. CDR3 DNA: TGTGCCAGCAGCCGTAACGGGGCAACTAATGAAAAACTGTTTTTT.

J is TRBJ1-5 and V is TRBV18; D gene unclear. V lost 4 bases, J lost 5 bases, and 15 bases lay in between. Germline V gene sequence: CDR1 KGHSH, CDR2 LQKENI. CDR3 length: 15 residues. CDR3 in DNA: TGTGCCAGCTCACTTTCAGGAGGAGTCGATCAGCCCCAGCATTTT. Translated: CASSLSGGVDQPQHF.

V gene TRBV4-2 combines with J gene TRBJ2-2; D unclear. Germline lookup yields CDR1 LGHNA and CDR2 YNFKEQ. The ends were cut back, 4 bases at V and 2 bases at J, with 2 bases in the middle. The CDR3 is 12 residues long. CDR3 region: CASSPNTGELFF. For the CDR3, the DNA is TGTGCCAGCAGCCCAAACACCGGGGAGCTGTTTTTT.

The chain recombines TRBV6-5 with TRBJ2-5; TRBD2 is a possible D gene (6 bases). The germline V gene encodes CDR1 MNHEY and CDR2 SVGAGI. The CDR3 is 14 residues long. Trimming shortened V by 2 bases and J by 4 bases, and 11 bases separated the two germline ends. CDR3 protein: CASSYAEGVETQYF. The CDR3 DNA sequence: TGTGCCAGCAGTTACGCGGAGGGAGTAGAGACCCAGTACTTC.

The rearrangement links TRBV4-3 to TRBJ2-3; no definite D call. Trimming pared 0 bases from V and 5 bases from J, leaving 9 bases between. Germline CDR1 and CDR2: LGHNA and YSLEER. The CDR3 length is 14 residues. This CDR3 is CASSQDWSQDTQYF. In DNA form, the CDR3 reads TGCGCCAGCAGCCAAGATTGGTCACAAGATACGCAGTATTTT.

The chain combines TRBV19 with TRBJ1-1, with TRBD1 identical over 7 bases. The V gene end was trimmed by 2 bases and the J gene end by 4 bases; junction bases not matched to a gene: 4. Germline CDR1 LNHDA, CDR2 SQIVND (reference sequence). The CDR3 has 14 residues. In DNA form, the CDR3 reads TGTGCCAGTAGTATAAGAGGGGGCGGCACTGAAGCTTTCTTT. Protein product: CASSIRGGGTEAFF.

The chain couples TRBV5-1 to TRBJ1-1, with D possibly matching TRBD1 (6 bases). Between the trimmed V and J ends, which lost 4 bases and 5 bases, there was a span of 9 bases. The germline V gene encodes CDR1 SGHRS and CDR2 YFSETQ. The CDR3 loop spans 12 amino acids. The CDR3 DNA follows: TGCGCCAGCAGCGCCGGGACAACTGAAGCTTTCTTT. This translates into CASSAGTTEAFF.

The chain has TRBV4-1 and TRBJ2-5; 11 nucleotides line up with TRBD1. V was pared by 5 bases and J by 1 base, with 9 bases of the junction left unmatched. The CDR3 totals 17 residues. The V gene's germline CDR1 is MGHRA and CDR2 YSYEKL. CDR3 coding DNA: TGCGCCAGCAGCGGCAGGTGGGACAGGGGGTCCCAAGAGACCCAGTACTTC. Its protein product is CASSGRWDRGSQETQYF.

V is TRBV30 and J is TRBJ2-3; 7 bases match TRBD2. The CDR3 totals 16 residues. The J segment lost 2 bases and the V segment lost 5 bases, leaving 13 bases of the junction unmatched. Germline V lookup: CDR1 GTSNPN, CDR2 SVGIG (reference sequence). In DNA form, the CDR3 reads TGTGCCTGGTCCTTCGGGGCGGGAGCGTTCACAGATACGCAGTATTTT. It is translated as CAWSFGAGAFTDTQYF. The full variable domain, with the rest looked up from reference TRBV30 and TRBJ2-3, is SQTIHQWPATLVQPVGSPLSLECTVEGTSNPNLYWYRQAAGRGLQLLFYSVGIGQISSEVPQNLSASRPQDRQFILSSKKLLLSDSGFYLCAWSFGAGAFTDTQYFGPGTRLTVL.

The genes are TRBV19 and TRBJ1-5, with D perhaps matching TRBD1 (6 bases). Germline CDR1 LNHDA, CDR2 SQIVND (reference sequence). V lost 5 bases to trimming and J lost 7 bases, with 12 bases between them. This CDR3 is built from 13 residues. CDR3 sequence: CASSLGHIQPQHF. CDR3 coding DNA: TGTGCCAGTAGTTTGGGACACATCCAGCCCCAGCATTTT.

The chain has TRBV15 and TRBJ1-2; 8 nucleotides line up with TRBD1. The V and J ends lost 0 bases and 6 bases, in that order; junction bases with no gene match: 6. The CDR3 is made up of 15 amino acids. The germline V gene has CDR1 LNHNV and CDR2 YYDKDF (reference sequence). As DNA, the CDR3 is TGTGCCACCAGCAGAGAACGCAGGGGGCTTGATGGCTACACCTTC. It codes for CATSRERRGLDGYTF.

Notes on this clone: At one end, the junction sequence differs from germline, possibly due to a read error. In DNA, the CDR3 is TGTGCCAGCTCACCTCAAGTTGACAGCAACCAGCCCCAGCATTTT. Its translation is CASSPQVDSNQPQHF. The chain joins TRBV18 to TRBJ1-5; tentative D call: TRBD1 (5 bases). The CDR3 is made up of 15 amino acids. CDR1 and CDR2 (germline): KGHSH, LQKENI.

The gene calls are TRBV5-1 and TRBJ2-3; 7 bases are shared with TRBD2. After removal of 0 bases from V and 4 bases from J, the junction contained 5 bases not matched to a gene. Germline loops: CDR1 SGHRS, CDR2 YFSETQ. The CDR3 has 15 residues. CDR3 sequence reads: CASSLGRGGSDTQYF. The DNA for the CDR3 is TGCGCCAGCAGCTTGGGACGGGGAGGGTCAGATACGCAGTATTTT.

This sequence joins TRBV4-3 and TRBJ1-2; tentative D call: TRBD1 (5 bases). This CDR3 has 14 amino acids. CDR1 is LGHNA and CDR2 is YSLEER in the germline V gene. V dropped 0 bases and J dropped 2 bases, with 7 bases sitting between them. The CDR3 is CASSQEGGNYGYTF. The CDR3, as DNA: TGCGCCAGCAGCCAAGAGGGGGGAAACTATGGCTACACCTTC.

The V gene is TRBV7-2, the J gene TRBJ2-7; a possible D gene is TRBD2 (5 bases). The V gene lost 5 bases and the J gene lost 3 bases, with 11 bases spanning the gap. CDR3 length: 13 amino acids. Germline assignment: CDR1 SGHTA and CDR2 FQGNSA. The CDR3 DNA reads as TGTGCCAGCAGCGTCGGACTTCACTACGAGCAGTACTTC. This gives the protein CASSVGLHYEQYF. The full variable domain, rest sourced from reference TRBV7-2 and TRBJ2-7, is GAGVSQSPSNKVTEKGKDVELRCDPISGHTALYWYRQSLGQGLEFLIYFQGNSAPDKSGLPSDRFSAERTGGSVSTLTIQRTQQEDSAVYLCASSVGLHYEQYFGPGTRLTVT.

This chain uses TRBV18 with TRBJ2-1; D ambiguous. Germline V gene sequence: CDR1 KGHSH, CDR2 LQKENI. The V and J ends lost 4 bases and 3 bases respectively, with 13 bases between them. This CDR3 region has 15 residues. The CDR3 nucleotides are TGTGCCAGCTCACTTAGCCAGACCCACTACAATGAGCAGTTCTTC. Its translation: CASSLSQTHYNEQFF.

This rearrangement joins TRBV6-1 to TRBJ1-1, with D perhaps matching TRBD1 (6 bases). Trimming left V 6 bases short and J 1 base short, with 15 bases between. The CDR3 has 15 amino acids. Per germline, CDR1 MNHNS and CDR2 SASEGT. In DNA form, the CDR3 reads TGTGCCAGCAGGGACAGAACACTTCCGAACACTGAAGCTTTCTTT. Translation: CASRDRTLPNTEAFF.

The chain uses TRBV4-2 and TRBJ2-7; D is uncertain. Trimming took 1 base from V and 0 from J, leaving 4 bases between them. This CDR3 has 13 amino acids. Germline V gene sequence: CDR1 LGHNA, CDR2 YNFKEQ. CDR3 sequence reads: CASSQGSSYEQYF. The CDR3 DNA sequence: TGTGCCAGCAGCCAAGGGAGCTCCTACGAGCAGTACTTC.

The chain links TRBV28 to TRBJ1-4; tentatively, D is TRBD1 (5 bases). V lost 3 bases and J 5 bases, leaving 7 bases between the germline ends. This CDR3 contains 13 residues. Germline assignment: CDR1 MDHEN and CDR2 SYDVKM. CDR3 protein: CASSLTVNEKLFF. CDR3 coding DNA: TGTGCCAGCAGTTTGACAGTAAATGAAAAACTGTTTTTT.

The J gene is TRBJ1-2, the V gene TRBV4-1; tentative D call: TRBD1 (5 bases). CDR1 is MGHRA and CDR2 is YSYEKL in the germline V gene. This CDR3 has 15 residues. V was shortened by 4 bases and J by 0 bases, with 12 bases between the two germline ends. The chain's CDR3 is CASSPWGVTNYGYTF. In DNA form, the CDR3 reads TGCGCCAGCAGCCCTTGGGGGGTTACTAACTATGGCTACACCTTC.

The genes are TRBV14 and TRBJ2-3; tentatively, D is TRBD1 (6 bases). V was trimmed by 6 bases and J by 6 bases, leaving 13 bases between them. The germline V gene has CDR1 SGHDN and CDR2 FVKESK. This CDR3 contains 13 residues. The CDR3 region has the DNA TGTGCCAGCAGTCGAAAGGGGGTCGATACGCAGTATTTT. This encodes CASSRKGVDTQYF.

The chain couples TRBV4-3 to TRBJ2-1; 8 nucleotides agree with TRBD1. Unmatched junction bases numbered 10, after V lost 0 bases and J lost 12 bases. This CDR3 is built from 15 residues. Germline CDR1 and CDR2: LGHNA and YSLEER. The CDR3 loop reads CASSQEVQGALRQFF. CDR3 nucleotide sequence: TGCGCCAGCAGCCAAGAGGTCCAGGGGGCGCTAAGGCAGTTCTTC.

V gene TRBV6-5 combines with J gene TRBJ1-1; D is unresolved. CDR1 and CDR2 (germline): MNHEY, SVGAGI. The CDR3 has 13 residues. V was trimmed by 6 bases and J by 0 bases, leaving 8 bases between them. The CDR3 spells CASRRLVNTEAFF. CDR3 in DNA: TGTGCCAGCAGACGACTGGTGAACACTGAAGCTTTCTTT.

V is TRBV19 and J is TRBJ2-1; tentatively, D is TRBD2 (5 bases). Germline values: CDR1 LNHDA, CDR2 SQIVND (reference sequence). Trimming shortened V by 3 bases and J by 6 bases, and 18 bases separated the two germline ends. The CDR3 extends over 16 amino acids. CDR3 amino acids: CASSIVAGESGNEQFF. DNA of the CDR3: TGTGCCAGTAGTATCGTTGCGGGCGAATCTGGCAATGAGCAGTTCTTC.

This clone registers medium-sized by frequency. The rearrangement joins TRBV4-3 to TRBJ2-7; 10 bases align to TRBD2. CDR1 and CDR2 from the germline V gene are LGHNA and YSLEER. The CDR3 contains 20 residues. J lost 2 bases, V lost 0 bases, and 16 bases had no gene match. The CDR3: CASSQELGLSGGDSAYEQYF. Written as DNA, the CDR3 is TGCGCCAGCAGCCAAGAACTTGGACTGAGCGGGGGGGACAGCGCCTACGAGCAGTACTTC.

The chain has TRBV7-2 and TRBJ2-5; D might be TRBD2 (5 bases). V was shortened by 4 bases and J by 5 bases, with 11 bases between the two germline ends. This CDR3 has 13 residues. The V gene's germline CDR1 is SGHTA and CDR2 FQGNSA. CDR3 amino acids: CASSSTREETQYF. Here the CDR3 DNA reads TGTGCCAGCAGCTCTACTAGGGAGGAGACCCAGTACTTC.

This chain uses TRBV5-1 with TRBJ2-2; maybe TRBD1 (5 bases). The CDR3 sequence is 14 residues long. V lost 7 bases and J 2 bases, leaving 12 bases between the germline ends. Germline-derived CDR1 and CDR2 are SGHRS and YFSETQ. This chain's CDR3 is CASHPQGNTGELFF. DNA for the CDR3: TGCGCCAGCCACCCCCAGGGAAACACCGGGGAGCTGTTTTTT.